The subject of this entry is one T cell receptor (beta chain). The antigen remains undetermined. The method was immunoSEQ multiplex PCR; TCRdb's version includes in-frame clones alone and lacks a portion of them. The sample lists roughly 500,000 clones, 85% to 90% seen once, with 2.5% to 3% in the top ten. The sample originates from a study of Ad26.COV2.S vaccination and SARS-CoV-2 variants. Notes on the study in general: Vaccinees showed greater spike-specific TCR breadth than placebo recipients. Vaccine and placebo recipients had comparable breadth of non-spike TCRs.

Specified treatment: roughly 18 received Ad26.COV2.S at low or high dose, single or two shots; about 5 received placebo; per-sample allocation not given. Repertoires come from day 63 after the first vaccine or placebo injection. The donor's status was that of an adult aged 18-55 years in Boston. Germline CDR1 reads SNHLY; CDR2 reads FYNNEI. The CDR3 totals 14 residues. The ends lost 9 bases at V and 6 bases at J; junction bases unmatched: 12. Sample: peripheral blood, taken in a trial of Ad26.COV2.S vaccine versus placebo. The TCR was taken from a person aged 18-65 years who received the Ad26.COV2.S COVID-19 vaccine or a placebo. V and J are TRBV2 and TRBJ2-7, with 9 positions matching TRBD2. The DNA of the CDR3 is TGTGCCAGGTCCCTCACGGGACTAGCAACCGAGCAGTACTTC. Residues: CARSLTGLATEQYF.